The rows below give T cell receptor beta chains drawn from one sample of a study of cytomegalovirus exposure and HLA in healthy donors. Sequenced by immunoSEQ multiplex PCR; TCRdb stores in-frame clones only, minus some. The sample features 200,000 to 250,000 clones, with roughly 0.98% in its top ten. The specimen sequenced was PBMCs. Receptors were obtained from a woman younger than 45 in good health and CMV-seropositive. CDR3s include the opening cysteine and the closing phenylalanine or tryptophan. D genes are given only for firm matches.

d_gene,v_gene,len,j_gene,CDR3aa,CDR3nt
-,TRBV9,16,TRBJ2-6,CASSARGLGGANVLTF,TGTGCCAGCAGCGCCAGGGGTCTTGGTGGGGCCAACGTCCTGACTTTC
TRBD1,TRBV6-5,15,TRBJ1-4,CASSYAGQGFEKLFF,TGTGCCAGCAGTTACGCCGGACAGGGGTTTGAAAAACTGTTTTTT
TRBD1,TRBV6-4,14,TRBJ1-2,CASSPGQGLYGYTF,TGTGCCAGCAGCCCCGGACAGGGCCTCTATGGCTACACCTTC
TRBD1,TRBV19,15,TRBJ2-1,CASSPAGTAYNEQFF,TGTGCCAGTAGTCCCGCCGGGACAGCCTACAATGAGCAGTTCTTC
-,TRBV5-1,12,TRBJ1-1,CASSYGLSEAFF,TGCGCCAGCAGTTATGGACTGTCTGAAGCTTTCTTT
TRBD1,TRBV5-1,16,TRBJ1-1,CASSFQGQGTSTEAFF,TGCGCCAGCAGTTTCCAGGGACAGGGGACGAGCACTGAAGCTTTCTTT
TRBD1,TRBV5-6,17,TRBJ2-7,CASSLAMGQAISYEQYF,TGTGCCAGCAGCTTGGCCATGGGACAGGCAATCTCCTACGAGCAGTACTTC
-,TRBV7-9,13,TRBJ2-1,CASSLGLDNEQFF,TGTGCCAGCAGCTTAGGGCTTGACAATGAGCAGTTCTTC
TRBD2,TRBV15,16,TRBJ2-1,CATSRGYSGFGNEQFF,TGTGCCACCAGCAGGGGTTATAGCGGGTTTGGAAATGAGCAGTTCTTC
-,TRBV2,14,TRBJ2-7,CASSPTGPSYEQYF,TGTGCCAGCAGTCCGACAGGCCCCTCCTACGAGCAGTACTTC
TRBD1,TRBV5-1,19,TRBJ1-2,CASSPVPADRGRLGYGYTF,TGCGCCAGCAGCCCAGTCCCTGCCGACAGGGGCCGACTTGGCTATGGCTACACCTTC
TRBD2,TRBV9,15,TRBJ2-7,CASSTSGTSGSGQYF,TGTGCCAGCAGCACATCCGGGACTAGCGGGTCTGGGCAGTACTTC
TRBD2,TRBV10-1,15,TRBJ2-3,CASSVLAGGVDTQYF,TGCGCCAGCAGTGTTCTAGCGGGGGGAGTTGATACGCAGTATTTT
TRBD1,TRBV28,14,TRBJ1-5,CASSSGQGHQPQHF,TGTGCCAGCAGTTCGGGACAGGGCCATCAGCCCCAGCATTTT
-,TRBV5-6,15,TRBJ2-3,CASSLAGVSTDTQYF,TGTGCCAGCAGCTTGGCCGGGGTTAGCACAGATACGCAGTATTTT
-,TRBV29-1,12,TRBJ2-7,CSVAARPYEQYF,TGCAGCGTTGCCGCGCGCCCCTACGAGCAGTACTTC
-,TRBV28,10,TRBJ1-1,CASSSHRAFF,TGTGCCAGCAGCTCACACCGCGCTTTCTTT
-,TRBV29-1,13,TRBJ2-7,CSVGVASSYEQYF,TGCAGCGTTGGGGTAGCGAGCTCCTACGAGCAGTACTTC
TRBD1,TRBV4-3,17,TRBJ2-1,CASSQEGPGQPNNEQFF,TGCGCCAGCAGCCAAGAAGGCCCGGGACAGCCCAACAATGAGCAGTTCTTC
TRBD1,TRBV5-1,14,TRBJ1-6,CASSLIGGGSPLHF,TGCGCCAGCAGCTTGATAGGGGGCGGGTCACCCCTCCACTTT
-,TRBV30,14,TRBJ2-7,CAWSIAFLAYEQYF,TGTGCCTGGAGTATCGCATTCCTAGCCTACGAGCAGTACTTC
TRBD1,TRBV11-3,14,TRBJ2-3,CASSPGTGWDTQYF,TGTGCCAGCAGCCCTGGGACAGGGTGGGATACGCAGTATTTT
TRBD2,TRBV10-3,16,TRBJ2-7,CAISVVGGSQAYEQYF,TGTGCCATCAGCGTGGTAGGCGGGAGTCAGGCCTACGAGCAGTACTTC
-,TRBV27,14,TRBJ1-1,CASSLSFGNTEAFF,TGTGCCAGCAGTTTATCGTTCGGGAACACTGAAGCTTTCTTT
-,TRBV29-1,13,TRBJ2-3,CSVCRTDTDTQYF,TGCAGCGTATGCCGGACAGACACAGATACGCAGTATTTT
-,TRBV7-2,11,TRBJ1-1,CAYSKGGNAFF,TGTGCCTACTCAAAGGGGGGGAACGCTTTCTTT
TRBD2,TRBV11-2,16,TRBJ2-6,CASSLDMGGRANVLTF,TGTGCCAGCAGCTTAGATATGGGGGGGAGGGCCAACGTCCTGACTTTC
-,TRBV5-1,16,TRBJ1-1,CASSLGTGGRVTEAFF,TGCGCCAGCAGCTTGGGAACGGGGGGGCGAGTTACTGAAGCTTTCTTT
-,TRBV15,12,TRBJ2-7,CATSRDSYEQYF,TGTGCCACCAGCAGAGACAGCTACGAGCAGTACTTC
-,TRBV7-8,16,TRBJ1-2,CASSPGVGSFSYGYTF,TGTGCCAGCAGCCCGGGAGTGGGTAGTTTCTCCTATGGCTACACCTTC
-,TRBV21-1,17,TRBJ1-2,CASSTRTVGRTLHGYTF,TGTGCCAGCAGCACGCGGACAGTTGGTCGGACTTTGCATGGCTACACCTTC
-,TRBV4-1,12,TRBJ2-7,CASSHGEREQYF,TGCGCCAGCAGCCACGGAGAGCGCGAGCAGTACTTC
-,TRBV27,14,TRBJ1-6,CASSYGQRNSPLHF,TGTGCCAGCAGTTATGGACAGCGTAATTCACCCCTCCACTTT
TRBD1,TRBV7-9,13,TRBJ1-2,CASSLDRDAGYTF,TGTGCCAGCAGTCTGGACAGGGATGCAGGCTACACCTTC
-,TRBV6-5,15,TRBJ2-5,CASSQPGLLQETQYF,TGTGCCAGCAGCCAACCGGGACTGCTTCAAGAGACCCAGTACTTC
-,TRBV5-1,16,TRBJ1-2,CASNAGSPRANYGYTF,TGCGCCAGCAACGCCGGGAGCCCTCGGGCTAACTATGGCTACACCTTC
TRBD2,TRBV7-6,15,TRBJ2-1,CASSFASGSYNEQFF,TGTGCCAGCAGCTTTGCTAGCGGATCCTACAATGAGCAGTTCTTC
-,TRBV4-1,15,TRBJ1-1,CASSQPDRQNTEAFF,TGCGCCAGCAGCCAACCGGACAGACAGAACACTGAAGCTTTCTTT
-,TRBV12-5,13,TRBJ1-1,CASGFELSTEAFF,TGTGCTAGTGGTTTCGAGTTGAGCACTGAAGCTTTCTTT
TRBD2,TRBV5-1,15,TRBJ2-1,CASSLASGGDNEQFF,TGCGCCAGCAGCTTGGCTAGCGGGGGGGACAATGAGCAGTTCTTC
TRBD2,TRBV11-2,13,TRBJ2-1,CASSHKGGDEQFF,TGTGCCAGCAGCCACAAGGGAGGGGATGAGCAGTTCTTC
TRBD2,TRBV6-1,15,TRBJ2-1,CASSEWASGREEQFF,TGTGCCAGCAGTGAATGGGCTAGCGGGAGGGAGGAGCAGTTCTTC
-,TRBV14,13,TRBJ2-7,CASSQDISYEQYF,TGTGCCAGCAGCCAAGACATTTCCTACGAGCAGTACTTC
TRBD1,TRBV25-1,16,TRBJ2-2,CASSEPGQVYTGELFF,TGTGCCAGCAGTGAGCCGGGACAGGTTTACACCGGGGAGCTGTTTTTT
TRBD2,TRBV29-1,13,TRBJ2-7,CSVVTSGAYEQYF,TGCAGCGTTGTGACTAGCGGGGCCTACGAGCAGTACTTC
-,TRBV7-7,15,TRBJ2-7,CASSLPDGGSYEQYF,TGTGCCAGCAGTTTGCCCGATGGGGGGTCCTACGAGCAGTACTTC
-,TRBV4-3,17,TRBJ1-4,CASSQEFGVTTNEKLFF,TGCGCCAGCAGCCAAGAATTCGGAGTGACAACTAATGAAAAACTGTTTTTT
-,TRBV2,15,TRBJ1-3,CASSEQGGSRNTIYF,TGTGCCAGCAGTGAACAGGGTGGGTCCCGAAACACCATATATTTT